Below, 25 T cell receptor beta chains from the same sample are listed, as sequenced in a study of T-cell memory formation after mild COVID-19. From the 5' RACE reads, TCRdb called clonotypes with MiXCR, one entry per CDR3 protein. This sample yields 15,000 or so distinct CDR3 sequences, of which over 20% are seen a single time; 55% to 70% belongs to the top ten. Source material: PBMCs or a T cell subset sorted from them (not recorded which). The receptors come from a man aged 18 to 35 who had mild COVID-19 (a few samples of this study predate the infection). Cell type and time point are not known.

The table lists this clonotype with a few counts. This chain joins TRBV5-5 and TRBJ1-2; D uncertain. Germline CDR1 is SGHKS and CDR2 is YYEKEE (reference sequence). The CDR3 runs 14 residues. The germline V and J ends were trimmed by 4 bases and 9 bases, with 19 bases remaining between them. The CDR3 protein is CASSPSLTSVSYTF. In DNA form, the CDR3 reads TGTGCCAGCAGCCCCAGTTTAACCTCCGTGAGCTACACCTTC.

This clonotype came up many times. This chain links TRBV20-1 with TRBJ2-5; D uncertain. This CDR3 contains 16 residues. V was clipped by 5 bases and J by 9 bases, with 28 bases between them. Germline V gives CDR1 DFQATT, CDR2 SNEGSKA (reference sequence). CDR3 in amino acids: CSARPRLRALLVAQYF. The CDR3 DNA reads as TGCAGTGCTCGGCCCCGTTTAAGGGCCCTGTTGGTTGCCCAGTACTTC.

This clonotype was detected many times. The CDR3 loop is CASSFPQGKSGELFF. The CDR3 nucleotides are TGTGCCAGCAGCTTCCCCCAGGGGAAGTCCGGGGAGCTGTTTTTT. The V call is TRBV7-9, the J call TRBJ2-2; possibly TRBD1 for D (6 bases). With 3 bases removed from V and 6 bases from J, the gap between germline ends came to 14 bases. CDR1 is SEHNR and CDR2 is FQNEAQ in the germline V gene (reference sequence). CDR3 length equals 15 residues.

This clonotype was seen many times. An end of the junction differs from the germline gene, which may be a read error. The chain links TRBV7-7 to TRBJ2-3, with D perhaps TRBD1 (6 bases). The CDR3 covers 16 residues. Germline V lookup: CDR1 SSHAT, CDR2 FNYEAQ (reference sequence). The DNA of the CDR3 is TGTGCTAGCAGCTTAGGCTCTGGGGGCACAACAGATACGCAGTATTTT. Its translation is CASSLGSGGTTDTQYF.

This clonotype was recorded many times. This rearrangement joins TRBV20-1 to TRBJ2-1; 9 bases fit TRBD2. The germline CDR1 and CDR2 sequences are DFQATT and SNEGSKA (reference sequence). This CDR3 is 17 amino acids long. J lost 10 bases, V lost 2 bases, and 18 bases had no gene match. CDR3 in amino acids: CSARTGAPSGDGTEQFF. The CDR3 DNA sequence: TGCAGTGCTAGAACTGGGGCACCTAGCGGGGATGGAACGGAGCAGTTCTTC.

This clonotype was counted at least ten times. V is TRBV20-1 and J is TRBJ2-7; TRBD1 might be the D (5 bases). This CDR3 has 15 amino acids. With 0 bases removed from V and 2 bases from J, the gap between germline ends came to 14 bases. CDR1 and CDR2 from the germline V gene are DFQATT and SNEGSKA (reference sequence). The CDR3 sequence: CSARDQRRAPYEQYF. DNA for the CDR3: TGCAGTGCTAGAGATCAGCGCAGGGCCCCCTACGAGCAGTACTTC.

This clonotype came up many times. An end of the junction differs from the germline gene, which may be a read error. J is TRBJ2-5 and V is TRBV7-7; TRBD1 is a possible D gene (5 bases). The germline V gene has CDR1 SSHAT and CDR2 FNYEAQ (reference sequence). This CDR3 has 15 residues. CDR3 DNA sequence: TGTGCTAGCAGCTTAGAGCTCCAGGGCCCAAGTACCCAGTACTTC. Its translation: CASSLELQGPSTQYF.

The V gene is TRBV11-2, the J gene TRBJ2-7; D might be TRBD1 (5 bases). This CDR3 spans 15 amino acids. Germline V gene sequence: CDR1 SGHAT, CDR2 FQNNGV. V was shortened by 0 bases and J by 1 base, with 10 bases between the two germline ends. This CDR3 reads CASSLDVDNSYEQYV. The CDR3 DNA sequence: TGTGCCAGCAGCTTAGATGTGGACAATTCCTACGAGCAGTACGTC.

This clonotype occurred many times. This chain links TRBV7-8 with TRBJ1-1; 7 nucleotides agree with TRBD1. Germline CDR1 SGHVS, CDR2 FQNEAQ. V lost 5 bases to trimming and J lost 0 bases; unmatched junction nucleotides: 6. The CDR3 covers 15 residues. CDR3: CASSTWDSLNTEAFF. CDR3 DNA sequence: TGTGCCAGCAGCACCTGGGACAGTTTGAACACTGAAGCTTTCTTT.

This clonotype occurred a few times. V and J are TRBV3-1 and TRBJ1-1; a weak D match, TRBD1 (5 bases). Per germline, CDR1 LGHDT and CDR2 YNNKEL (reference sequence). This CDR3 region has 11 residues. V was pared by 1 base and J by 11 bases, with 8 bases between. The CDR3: CASSQGGVAFF. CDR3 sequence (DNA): TGTGCCAGCAGCCAAGGAGGGGTGGCTTTCTTT. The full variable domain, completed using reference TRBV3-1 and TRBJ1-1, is DTAVSQTPKYLVTQMGNDKSIKCEQNLGHDTMYWYKQDSKKFLKIMFSYNNKELIINETVPNRFSPKSPDKAHLNLHINSLELGDSAVYFCASSQGGVAFFGQGTRLTVV.

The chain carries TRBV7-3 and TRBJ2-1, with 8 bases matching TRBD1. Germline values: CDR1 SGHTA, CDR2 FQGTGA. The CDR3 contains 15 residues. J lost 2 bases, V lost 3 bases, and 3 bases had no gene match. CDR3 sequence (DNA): TGTGCCAGCAGCTTTGGACAGGGTACCTACAATGAGCAGTTCTTC. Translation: CASSFGQGTYNEQFF.

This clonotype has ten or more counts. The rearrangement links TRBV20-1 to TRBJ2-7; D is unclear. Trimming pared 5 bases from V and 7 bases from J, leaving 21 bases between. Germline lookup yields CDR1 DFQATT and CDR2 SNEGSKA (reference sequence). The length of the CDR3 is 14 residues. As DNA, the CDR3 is TGCAGTGCTGCCCCCGGGTCCAGTCTGAAGGAGCAGTACTTC. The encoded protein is CSAAPGSSLKEQYF.

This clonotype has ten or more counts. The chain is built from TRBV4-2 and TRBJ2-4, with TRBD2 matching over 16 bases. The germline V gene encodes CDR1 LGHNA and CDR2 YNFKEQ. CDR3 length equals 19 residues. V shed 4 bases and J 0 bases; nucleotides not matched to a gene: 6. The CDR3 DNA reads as TGTGCCAGCAGCCTGCAGGGACTAGCGGGGGGGCTAGCCAAAAACATTCAGTACTTC. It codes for CASSLQGLAGGLAKNIQYF.

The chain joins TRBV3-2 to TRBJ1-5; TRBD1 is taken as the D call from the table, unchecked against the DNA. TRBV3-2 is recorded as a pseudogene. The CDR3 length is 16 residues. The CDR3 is CASSHPRGASDQPQHF. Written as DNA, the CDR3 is TGTGCCAGCAGCCACCCGCGGGGGGCGTCGGATCAGCCCCAGCATTTT.

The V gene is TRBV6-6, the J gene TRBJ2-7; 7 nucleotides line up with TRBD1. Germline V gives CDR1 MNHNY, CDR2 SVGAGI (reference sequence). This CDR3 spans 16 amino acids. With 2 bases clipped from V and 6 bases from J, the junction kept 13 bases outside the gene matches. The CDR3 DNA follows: TGTGCCAGCAGTTACGTCCCGAATAAACAGGGGTCCGAGCAGTACGTC. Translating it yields CASSYVPNKQGSEQYV.

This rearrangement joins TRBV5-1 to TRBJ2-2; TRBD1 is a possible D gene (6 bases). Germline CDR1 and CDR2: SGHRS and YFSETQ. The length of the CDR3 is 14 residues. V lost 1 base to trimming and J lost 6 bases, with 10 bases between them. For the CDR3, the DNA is TGCGCCAGCAGCTTGTCCACAGGGTCCGGGGAGCTGTTTTTT. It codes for CASSLSTGSGELFF.

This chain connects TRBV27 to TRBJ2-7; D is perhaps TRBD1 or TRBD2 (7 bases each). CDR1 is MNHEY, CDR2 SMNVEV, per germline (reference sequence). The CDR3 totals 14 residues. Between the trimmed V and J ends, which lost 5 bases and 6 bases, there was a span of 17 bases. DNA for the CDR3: TGTGCCAGCAGTAGGGGGGGAGGGGGCAGCGAGCAGTACTTC. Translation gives CASSRGGGGSEQYF.

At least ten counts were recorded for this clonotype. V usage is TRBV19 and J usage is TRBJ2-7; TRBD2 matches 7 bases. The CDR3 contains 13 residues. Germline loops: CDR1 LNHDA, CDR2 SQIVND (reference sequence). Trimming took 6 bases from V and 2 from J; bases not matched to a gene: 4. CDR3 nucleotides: TGTGCCAGTAGCTCGGGGGGACCCTACGAGCAGTACTTC. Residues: CASSSGGPYEQYF.

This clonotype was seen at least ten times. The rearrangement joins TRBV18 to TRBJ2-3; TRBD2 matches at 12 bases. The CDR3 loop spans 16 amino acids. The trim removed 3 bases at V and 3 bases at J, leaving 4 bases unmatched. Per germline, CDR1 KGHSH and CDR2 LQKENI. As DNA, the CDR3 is TGTGCCAGCTCACCTAGACTAGCGGGGGAAACAGATACGCAGTATTTT. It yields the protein CASSPRLAGETDTQYF.

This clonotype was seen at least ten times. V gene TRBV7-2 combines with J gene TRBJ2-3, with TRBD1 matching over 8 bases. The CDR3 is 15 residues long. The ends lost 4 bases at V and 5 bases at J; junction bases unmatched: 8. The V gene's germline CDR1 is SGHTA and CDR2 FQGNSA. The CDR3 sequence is CASSWRTGYKDTQYF. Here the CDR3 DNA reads TGTGCCAGCAGCTGGAGGACAGGGTATAAAGATACGCAGTATTTT.

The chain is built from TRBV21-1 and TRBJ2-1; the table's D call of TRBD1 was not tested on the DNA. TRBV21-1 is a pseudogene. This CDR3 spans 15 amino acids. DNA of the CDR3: TGTGCCAGCAGCAAAGCCGAGACAGGGCGAAATGAGCAGTTCTTC. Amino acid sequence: CASSKAETGRNEQFF.

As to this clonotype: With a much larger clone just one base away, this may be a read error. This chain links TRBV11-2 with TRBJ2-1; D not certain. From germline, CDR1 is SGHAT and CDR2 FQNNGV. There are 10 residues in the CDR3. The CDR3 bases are TGTGCCAGCAGCTTCAATGAGCAGTTATTC. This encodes CASSFNEQLF. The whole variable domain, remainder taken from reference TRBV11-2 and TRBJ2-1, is EAGVAQSPRYKIIEKRQSVAFWCNPISGHATLYWYQQILGQGPKLLIQFQNNGVVDDSQLPKDRFSAERLKGVDSTLKIQPAKLEDSAVYLCASSFNEQLFGPGTRLTVL.

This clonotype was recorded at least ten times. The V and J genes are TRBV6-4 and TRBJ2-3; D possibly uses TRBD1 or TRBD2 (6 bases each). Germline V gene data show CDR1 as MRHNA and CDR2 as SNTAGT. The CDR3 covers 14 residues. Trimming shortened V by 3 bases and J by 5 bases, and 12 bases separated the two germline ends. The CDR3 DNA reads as TGTGCCAGCAGTGATGAGGGGGGCCGAGATACGCAGTATTTT. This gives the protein CASSDEGGRDTQYF.

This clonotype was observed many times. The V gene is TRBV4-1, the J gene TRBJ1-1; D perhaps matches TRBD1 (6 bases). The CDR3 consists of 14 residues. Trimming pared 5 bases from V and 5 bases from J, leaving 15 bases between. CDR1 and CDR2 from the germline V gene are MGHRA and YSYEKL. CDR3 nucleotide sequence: TGCGCCAGCAGCGTATACAGGGTAGGGACTGAAGCTTTCTTT. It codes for CASSVYRVGTEAFF.

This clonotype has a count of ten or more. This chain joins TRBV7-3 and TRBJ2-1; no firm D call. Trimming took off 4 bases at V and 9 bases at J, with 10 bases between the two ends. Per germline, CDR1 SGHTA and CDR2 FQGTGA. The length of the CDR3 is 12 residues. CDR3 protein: CASSSVGLEQFF. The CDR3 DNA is TGTGCCAGCAGCTCCGTCGGGCTTGAGCAGTTCTTC.